This T cell receptor (beta chain) comes out of a study of T cell responses to AZD1222 COVID-19 vaccine. Findings and caveats of the study: Repertoire sampling happened only post peak T cell response. Regions 160-218 and 743-854 dominated among vaccine-associated CD4 TCRs spanning spike. Seropositive AZD1222 recipients at baseline numbered only five or six. Donors in the cohort were predominantly white British and more often female, and clonal diversity was possibly underestimated.

Sequenced by immunoSEQ multiplex PCR; TCRdb stores in-frame clones only, minus some. The sample has some 130,000 clones, more than 75% seen once. Comment on this clone: Its antigen is as yet unknown.

Trimming took 0 bases from V and 11 from J; bases not matched to a gene: 9. CDR3 length equals 15 residues. Germline CDR1 and CDR2: SGHRS and YFSETQ. This TCR was sampled from an adult in good health. This chain uses TRBV5-1 with TRBJ1-4, with TRBD1 identical over 8 bases. Specimen: peripheral blood, collected on day 0 of AZD1222 vaccination. CDR3 protein: CASSLEDRVSGKLFF. The CDR3 DNA is TGCGCCAGCAGCTTGGAGGACAGGGTGAGCGGGAAACTGTTTTTT.